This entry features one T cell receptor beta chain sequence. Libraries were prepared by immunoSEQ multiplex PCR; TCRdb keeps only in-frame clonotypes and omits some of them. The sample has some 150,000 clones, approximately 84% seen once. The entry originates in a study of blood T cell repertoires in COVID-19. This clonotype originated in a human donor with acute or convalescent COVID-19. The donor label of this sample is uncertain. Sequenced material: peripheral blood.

Written as DNA, the CDR3 is TGTGCCAGCAGCATGGGACAGTTGAACACTGAAGCTTTCTTT. Protein: CASSMGQLNTEAFF. The chain has TRBV5-4 and TRBJ1-1, with TRBD1 matching 7 bases. The germline V gene encodes CDR1 SGHNT and CDR2 YYREEE (reference sequence). After removal of 4 bases from V and 0 bases from J, the junction contained 3 bases not matched to a gene. This CDR3 is built from 14 residues.